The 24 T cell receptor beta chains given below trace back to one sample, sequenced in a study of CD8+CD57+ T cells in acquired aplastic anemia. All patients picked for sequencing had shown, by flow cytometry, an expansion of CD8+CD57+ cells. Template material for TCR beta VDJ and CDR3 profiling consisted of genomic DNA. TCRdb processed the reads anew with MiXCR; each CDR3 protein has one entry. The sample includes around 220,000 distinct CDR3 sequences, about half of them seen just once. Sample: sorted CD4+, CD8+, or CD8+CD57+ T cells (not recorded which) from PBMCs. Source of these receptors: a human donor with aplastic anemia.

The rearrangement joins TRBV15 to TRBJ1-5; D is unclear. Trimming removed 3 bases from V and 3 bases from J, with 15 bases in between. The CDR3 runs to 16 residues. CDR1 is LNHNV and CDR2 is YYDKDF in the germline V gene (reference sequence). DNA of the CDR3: TGTGCCACCAGCAGCCCTGACGGTCAGGTCAATCAGCCCCAGCATTTT. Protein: CATSSPDGQVNQPQHF.

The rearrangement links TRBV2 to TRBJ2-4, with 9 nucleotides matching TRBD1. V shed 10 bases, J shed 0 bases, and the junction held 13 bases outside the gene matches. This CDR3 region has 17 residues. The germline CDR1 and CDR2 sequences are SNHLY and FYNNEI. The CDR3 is CAIHRDREALAKNIQYF. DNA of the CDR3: TGTGCCATCCACCGGGACAGGGAAGCCCTAGCCAAAAACATTCAGTACTTC.

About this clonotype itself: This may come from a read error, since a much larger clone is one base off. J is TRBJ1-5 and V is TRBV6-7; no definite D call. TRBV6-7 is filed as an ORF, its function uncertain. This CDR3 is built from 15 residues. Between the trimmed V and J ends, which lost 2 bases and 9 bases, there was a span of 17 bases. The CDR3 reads CASSYPGGGWVPQHF. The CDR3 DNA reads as TGTGCCAGCAGTTACCCGGGTGGAGGGTGGGTGCCCCAGCATTTT.

CDR3 in amino acids: CASSLDPGGTGRDEQFF. As DNA, the CDR3 is TGTGCCAGCAGCTTGGATCCGGGGGGGACAGGAAGGGATGAGCAGTTCTTC. The chain couples TRBV7-9 to TRBJ2-1; the D call may be TRBD1 or TRBD2 (8 bases each). From germline, CDR1 is SEHNR and CDR2 FQNEAQ (reference sequence). The germline V and J ends were trimmed by 3 bases and 8 bases, with 23 bases remaining between them. The CDR3 has 17 amino acids.

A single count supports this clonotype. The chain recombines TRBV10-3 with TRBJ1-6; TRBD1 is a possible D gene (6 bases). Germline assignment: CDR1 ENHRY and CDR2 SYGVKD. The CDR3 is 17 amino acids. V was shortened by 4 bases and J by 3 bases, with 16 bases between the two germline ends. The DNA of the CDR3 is TGTGCCATCAGTGGGCCTGAGGGGGGTAACTATAATTCACCCCTCCACTTT. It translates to CAISGPEGGNYNSPLHF.

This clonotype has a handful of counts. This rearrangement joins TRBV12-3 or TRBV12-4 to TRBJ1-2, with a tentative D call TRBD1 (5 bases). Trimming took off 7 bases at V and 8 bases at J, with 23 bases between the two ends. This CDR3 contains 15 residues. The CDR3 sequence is CASTLFGGKGRGYTF. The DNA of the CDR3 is TGTGCCAGCACCCTTTTTGGGGGGAAGGGCCGGGGCTACACCTTC.

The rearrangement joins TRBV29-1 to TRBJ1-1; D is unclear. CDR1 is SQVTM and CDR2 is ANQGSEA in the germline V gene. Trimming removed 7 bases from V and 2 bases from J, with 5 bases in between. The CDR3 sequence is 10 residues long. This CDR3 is CSGLNTEAFF. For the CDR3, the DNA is TGCAGCGGCTTAAACACTGAAGCTTTCTTT. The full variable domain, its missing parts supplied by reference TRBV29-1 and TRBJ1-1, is SAVISQKPSRDICQRGTSLTIQCQVDSQVTMMFWYRQQPGQSLTLIATANQGSEATYESGFVIDKFPISRPNLTFSTLTVSNMSPEDSSIYLCSGLNTEAFFGQGTRLTVV.

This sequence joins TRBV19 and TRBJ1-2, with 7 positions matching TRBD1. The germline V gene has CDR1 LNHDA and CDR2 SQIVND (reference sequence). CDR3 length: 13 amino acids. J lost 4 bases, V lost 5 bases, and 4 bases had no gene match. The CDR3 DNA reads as TGTGCCAGTAGTCGGGACAGTCCCTATGGCTACACCTTC. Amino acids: CASSRDSPYGYTF.

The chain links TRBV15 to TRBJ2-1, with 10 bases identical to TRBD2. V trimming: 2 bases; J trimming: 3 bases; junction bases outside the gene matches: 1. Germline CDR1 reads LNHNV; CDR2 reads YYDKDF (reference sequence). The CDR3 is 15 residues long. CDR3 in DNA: TGTGCCACCAGCAGACTAGCGGGGGACTACAATGAGCAGTTCTTC. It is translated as CATSRLAGDYNEQFF.

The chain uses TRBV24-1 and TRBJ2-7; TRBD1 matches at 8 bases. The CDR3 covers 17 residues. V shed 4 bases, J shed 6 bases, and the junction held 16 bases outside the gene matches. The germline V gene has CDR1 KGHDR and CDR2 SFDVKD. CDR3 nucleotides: TGTGCCACCAGTGACAAAACGACAGGGGTCGGGACGCTCGAGCAGTACTTC. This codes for CATSDKTTGVGTLEQYF.

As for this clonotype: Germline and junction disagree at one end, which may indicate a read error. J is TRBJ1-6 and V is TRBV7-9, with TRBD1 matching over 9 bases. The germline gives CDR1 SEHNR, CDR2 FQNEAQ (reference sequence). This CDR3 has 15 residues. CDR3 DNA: TGCGCCAGCAGCCAGTACGGGACAGGGAATTCACCCCTCCACTTT. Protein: CASSQYGTGNSPLHF.

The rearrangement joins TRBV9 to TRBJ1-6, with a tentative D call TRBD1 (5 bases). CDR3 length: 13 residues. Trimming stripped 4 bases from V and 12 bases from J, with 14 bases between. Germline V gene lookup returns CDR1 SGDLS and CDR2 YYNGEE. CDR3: CASSQGGAVPLHF. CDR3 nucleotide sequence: TGTGCCAGCAGCCAGGGAGGGGCCGTACCCCTCCACTTT. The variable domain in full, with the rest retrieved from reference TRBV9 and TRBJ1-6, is DSGVTQTPKHLITATGQRVTLRCSPRSGDLSVYWYQQSLDQGLQFLIQYYNGEERAKGNILERFSAQQFPDLHSELNLSSLELGDSALYFCASSQGGAVPLHFGNGTRLTVT.

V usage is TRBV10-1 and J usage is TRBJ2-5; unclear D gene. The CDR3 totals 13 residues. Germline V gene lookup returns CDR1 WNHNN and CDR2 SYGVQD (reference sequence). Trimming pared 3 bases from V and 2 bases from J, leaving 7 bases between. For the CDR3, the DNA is TGCGCCAGCAGTGATAACCAGCAAGAGACCCAGTACTTC. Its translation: CASSDNQQETQYF.

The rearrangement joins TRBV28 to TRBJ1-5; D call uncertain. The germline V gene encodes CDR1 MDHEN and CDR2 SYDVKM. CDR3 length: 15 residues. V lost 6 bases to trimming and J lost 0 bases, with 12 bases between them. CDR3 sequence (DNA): TGTGCCAGCAGCCCACATAGGGATAGCAATCAGCCCCAGCATTTT. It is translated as CASSPHRDSNQPQHF. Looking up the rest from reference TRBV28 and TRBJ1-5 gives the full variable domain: DVKVTQSSRYLVKRTGEKVFLECVQDMDHENMFWYRQDPGLGLRLIYFSYDVKMKEKGDIPEGYSVSREKKERFSLILESASTNQTSMYLCASSPHRDSNQPQHFGDGTRLSIL.

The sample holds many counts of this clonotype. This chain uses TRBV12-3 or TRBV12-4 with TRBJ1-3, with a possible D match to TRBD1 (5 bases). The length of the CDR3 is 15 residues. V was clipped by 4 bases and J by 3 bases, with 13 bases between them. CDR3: CASSSPSGGGNTIYF. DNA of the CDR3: TGTGCCAGCAGTTCCCCGAGTGGGGGTGGAAACACCATATATTTT.

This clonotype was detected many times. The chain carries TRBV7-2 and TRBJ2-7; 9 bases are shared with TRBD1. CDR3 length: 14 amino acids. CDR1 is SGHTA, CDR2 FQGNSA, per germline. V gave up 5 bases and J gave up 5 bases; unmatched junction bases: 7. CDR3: CASSRTGAENEQYF. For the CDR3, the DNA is TGTGCCAGCAGCAGGACAGGGGCTGAAAACGAGCAGTACTTC.

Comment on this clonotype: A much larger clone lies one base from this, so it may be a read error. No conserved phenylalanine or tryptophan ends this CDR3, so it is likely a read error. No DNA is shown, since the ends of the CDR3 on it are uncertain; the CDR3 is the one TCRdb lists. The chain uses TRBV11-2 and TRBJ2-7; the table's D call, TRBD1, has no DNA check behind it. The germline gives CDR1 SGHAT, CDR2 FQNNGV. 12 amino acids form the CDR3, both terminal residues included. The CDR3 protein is CASSQGGVAVQL.

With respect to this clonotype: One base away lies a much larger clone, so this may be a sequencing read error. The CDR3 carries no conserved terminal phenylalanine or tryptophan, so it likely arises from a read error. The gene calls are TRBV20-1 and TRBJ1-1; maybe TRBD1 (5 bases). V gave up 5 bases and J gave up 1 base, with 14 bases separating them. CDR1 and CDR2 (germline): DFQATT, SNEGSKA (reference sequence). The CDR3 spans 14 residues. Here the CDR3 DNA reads TGCAGTGCTCTTAGGGGCGGGGCGAACACTGAAGCTTTCTCT. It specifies CSALRGGANTEAFS.

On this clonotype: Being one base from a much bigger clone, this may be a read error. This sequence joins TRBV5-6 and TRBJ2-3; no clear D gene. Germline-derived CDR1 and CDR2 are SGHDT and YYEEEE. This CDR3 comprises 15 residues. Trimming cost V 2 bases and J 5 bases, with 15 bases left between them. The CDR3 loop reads CASSFPDGPEDTQYF. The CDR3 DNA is TGTGCCAGCAGCTTCCCTGACGGTCCGGAAGATACGCAGTATTTT.

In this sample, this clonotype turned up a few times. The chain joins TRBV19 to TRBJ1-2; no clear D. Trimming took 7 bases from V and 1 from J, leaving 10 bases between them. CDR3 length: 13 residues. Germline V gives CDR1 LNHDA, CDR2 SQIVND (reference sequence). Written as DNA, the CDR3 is TGTGCCAGTACAGCTAACCTTAACTATGGCTACACCTTC. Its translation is CASTANLNYGYTF.

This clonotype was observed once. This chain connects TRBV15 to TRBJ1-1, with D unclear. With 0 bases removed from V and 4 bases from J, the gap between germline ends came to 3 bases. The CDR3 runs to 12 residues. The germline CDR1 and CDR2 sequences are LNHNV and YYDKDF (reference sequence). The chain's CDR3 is CATSRDTTEAFF. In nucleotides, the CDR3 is TGTGCCACCAGCAGAGACACCACTGAAGCTTTCTTT. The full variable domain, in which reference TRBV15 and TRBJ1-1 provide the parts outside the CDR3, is DAMVIQNPRYQVTQFGKPVTLSCSQTLNHNVMYWYQQKSSQAPKLLFHYYDKDFNNEADTPDNFQSRRPNTSFCFLDIRSPGLGDTAMYLCATSRDTTEAFFGQGTRLTVV.

DNA of the CDR3: TGCAGTGCCCGGGATAATTCACCCCTCCACTTT. It is translated as CSARDNSPLHF. The V call is TRBV20-1, the J call TRBJ1-6; D uncertain. Germline CDR1 reads DFQATT; CDR2 reads SNEGSKA (reference sequence). The V end was cut by 6 bases, the J end by 5 bases, with 5 bases between. The CDR3 loop spans 11 amino acids.

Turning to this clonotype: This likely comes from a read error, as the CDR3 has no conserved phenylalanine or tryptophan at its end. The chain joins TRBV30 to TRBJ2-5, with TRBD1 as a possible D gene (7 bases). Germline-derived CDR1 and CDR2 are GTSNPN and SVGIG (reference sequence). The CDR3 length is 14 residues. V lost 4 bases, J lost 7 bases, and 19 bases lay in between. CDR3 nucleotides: TGTGCCTGGACCCAAGGGCGTCAGGGGGGGACCCAGTACCTC. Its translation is CAWTQGRQGGTQYL.

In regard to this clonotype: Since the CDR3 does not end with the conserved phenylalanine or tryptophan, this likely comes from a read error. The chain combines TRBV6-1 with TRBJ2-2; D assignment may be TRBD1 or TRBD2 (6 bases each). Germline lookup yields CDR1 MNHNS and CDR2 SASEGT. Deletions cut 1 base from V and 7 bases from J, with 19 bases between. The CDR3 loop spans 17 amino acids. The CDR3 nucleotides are TGTGCCAGCAGTGAAGAGGAGGGGGAGAAAGTGAGCGGGGAGCTGTTTCTT. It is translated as CASSEEEGEKVSGELFL.